This is a list of T cell receptor beta chains from one sample in a study of blood T cells in healthy people across ages. MiXCR was run by TCRdb on the 5' RACE reads, yielding one entry per CDR3 protein. This table has 1,500,000 or so distinct CDR3 sequences, about 45% appearing once. Source material: blood. All receptors come from a woman aged 18-29 years in good health. Each CDR3 is given with its conserved first and last residue. A D gene is named only where the DNA matches it firmly. For some rows the clone size is stated as once, few or many, or as a class when expanded; others skip it.

v_call	j_call	d_call	clone_size	cdr3_nt	cdr3_aa
TRBV24-1	TRBJ2-1	TRBD1	NA	TGTGCCACCAGTGATCACCACAGGGGCGTCAATGAGCAGTTCTTC	CATSDHHRGVNEQFF
TRBV20-1	TRBJ1-1	NA	NA	TGCAGTGCTAGAACCGGGACCGGAGATGTGGGCACTGAAGCTTTCTTT	CSARTGTGDVGTEAFF
TRBV24-1	TRBJ1-1	TRBD1	few	TGTGCCACCGGACAGGGAAGCACTGAAGCTTTCTTT	CATGQGSTEAFF
TRBV6-6	TRBJ2-3	NA	NA	TGTGCCAGCAGTTACTTCCGACCCGAAGATACGCAGTATTTT	CASSYFRPEDTQYF
TRBV12-3/TRBV12-4	TRBJ2-1	NA	few	TGTGCCAGCAGTTTAGGACAGATGGGCTCCTACAATGAGCAGTTCTTC	CASSLGQMGSYNEQFF
TRBV6-2/TRBV6-3	TRBJ1-5	NA	NA	TGTGCCAGCAGTTACCGACCCCACTCGGGGCAGGACTATCTCTATAGCAATCAGCCCCAGCATTTT	CASSYRPHSGQDYLYSNQPQHF
TRBV3-1	TRBJ2-3	TRBD2	many	TGTGCCAGCAGCCAAGATCCGCCTAGCGGGGGTACAGATACGCAGTATTTT	CASSQDPPSGGTDTQYF
TRBV4-2	TRBJ1-3	NA	NA	TGTGCCAGCAGCAAAAGCGAAGGGTCTTCTGGAAACACCATATATTTT	CASSKSEGSSGNTIYF
TRBV27	TRBJ2-1	TRBD1	NA	TGTGCCATTGCTGCTGGGACAGGGTCCTACAATGAGCAGTTCTTC	CAIAAGTGSYNEQFF
TRBV14	TRBJ2-7	NA	NA	TGTGCCAGCAGCCAAGATTTGGAGACCCTGTACTTC	CASSQDLETLYF
TRBV7-9	TRBJ2-1	NA	once	TGTGCCAGCAGCGCTGTCACTAGGTACAATGAGCAGTTCTTC	CASSAVTRYNEQFF
TRBV7-9	TRBJ2-1	TRBD2	NA	TGTGCCAGCAGCCGGCAAGCGGGAGGGCCATACAATGAGCAGTTCTTC	CASSRQAGGPYNEQFF
TRBV3-1	TRBJ2-3	NA	NA	TGTGCCAGCAGGCGCCCCCTCCCAGATACGCAGTATTTT	CASRRPLPDTQYF
TRBV15	TRBJ2-3	NA	many	TGTGCCACCAGCCCCACGCGTGGACGGCCTAGCACAGATACGCAGTATTTT	CATSPTRGRPSTDTQYF
TRBV29-1	TRBJ2-7	NA	NA	TGCAGCGTTTGGGGAGGATCCTACGAGCAGTACTTC	CSVWGGSYEQYF
TRBV4-1	TRBJ2-1	TRBD2	NA	TGCGCCAGCAGCCATCGAGCGGGGGGGCCCGATGAGCAGTTCTTC	CASSHRAGGPDEQFF
TRBV6-5	TRBJ2-2	NA	few	TGTGCCAGCAGTTACTCGTGGGATATCGGGGAGCTGTTTTTT	CASSYSWDIGELFF
TRBV4-3	TRBJ2-5	NA	NA	TGCGCCAGCAGCCACGCCGCCGGGACTCCCAATGAGCAGTACTTC	CASSHAAGTPNEQYF
TRBV27	TRBJ2-3	NA	NA	TGTGCCAGCACCCATTGGGCCCGGGGGAACCTTGACACAGATACGCAGTATTTT	CASTHWARGNLDTDTQYF
TRBV12-3/TRBV12-4	TRBJ1-1	NA	NA	TGTGCCAGCACCATCAACGGATCTGAAGCTTTCTTT	CASTINGSEAFF
TRBV20-1	TRBJ1-6	NA	few	TGCAGTGCTAGCGGAGGGCACAATTCACCCCTCCACTTT	CSASGGHNSPLHF
TRBV3-1	TRBJ2-7	TRBD2	few	TGTGCCAGCAGCCAAGATAGCGGGGGAAACTACGAGCAGTACTTC	CASSQDSGGNYEQYF
TRBV20-1	TRBJ2-4	NA	NA	TGCAGTGCCAACGACAGGTCCGCCAAAAACATTCAGTACTTC	CSANDRSAKNIQYF
TRBV4-1	TRBJ2-3	TRBD1	few	TGCGCCAGCAGCCAAGAAGGGGGCAGGGTCGGAACAGATACGCAGTATTTT	CASSQEGGRVGTDTQYF
TRBV6-2/TRBV6-3	TRBJ1-5	NA	few	TGTGCCAGCAGTACGGGGCGTCAGCCCCAGCATTTT	CASSTGRQPQHF
TRBV29-1	TRBJ1-2	TRBD1	NA	TGCAGCGCGACAGGGCACTATGGCTACACCTTC	CSATGHYGYTF
TRBV2	TRBJ1-4	NA	NA	TGTGCCAGCAGACAGGAAGCTAATGAAAAACTGTTTTTT	CASRQEANEKLFF
TRBV27	TRBJ1-2	NA	many	TGTGCCAGCAGTTACGGGCCTAACTATGGCTACACCTTC	CASSYGPNYGYTF
TRBV13	TRBJ2-1	TRBD2	NA	TGTGCCAGCAGCTTAGAAGGGACTAGCGGGGGGTACAATGAGCAGTTCTTC	CASSLEGTSGGYNEQFF
TRBV20-1	TRBJ2-3	TRBD2	few	TGCAGTGCCCCTCCCCGGGGGGTAGATACGCAGTATTTT	CSAPPRGVDTQYF
TRBV20-1	TRBJ2-7	NA	few	TGCAGTGTTCGGGGGCCCGCCTACGAGCAGTACTTC	CSVRGPAYEQYF
TRBV4-2	TRBJ2-3	TRBD1	NA	TGTGCCAGCAGCCAAGATCTACAGGGGGGTGGGGATACGCAGTATTTT	CASSQDLQGGGDTQYF
TRBV20-1	TRBJ2-7	NA	few	TGCAGTGTCCCACCTGGACTAGGGGGCGCCTCGCAACCTTACGAGCAGTACTTC	CSVPPGLGGASQPYEQYF
TRBV15	TRBJ1-5	TRBD1	NA	TGTGCCACCAGATTGTCACCGGGACAGGGGATCAATCAGCCCCAGCATTTT	CATRLSPGQGINQPQHF
TRBV28	TRBJ1-3	NA	NA	TGTGCCAGCAGTTTATTCTCCGTCCGGACAGTTGGAAACACCATATATTTT	CASSLFSVRTVGNTIYF
TRBV20-1	TRBJ2-1	NA	few	TGCAGTGCTAGAGACTCGGGGTATGAGCAGTTCTTC	CSARDSGYEQFF
TRBV29-1	TRBJ1-1	TRBD1	NA	TGCAGCGCCGCCGGGACAGGGGGGAACACTGAAGCTTTCTTT	CSAAGTGGNTEAFF
TRBV30	TRBJ1-4	NA	NA	TGTGCCTGGAGTGTACGGAGCCGTAATGAAAAACTGTTTTTT	CAWSVRSRNEKLFF
TRBV10-3	TRBJ2-5	TRBD1	once	TGTGCCATCAGTGACCCCGGGACAGGGCAAGAGACCCAGTACTTC	CAISDPGTGQETQYF
TRBV6-2/TRBV6-3	TRBJ2-3	NA	NA	TGTGCCAGCAGTTACATTATGGCGGACTGGACAGATACGCAGTATTTT	CASSYIMADWTDTQYF
TRBV12-3/TRBV12-4	TRBJ2-1	NA	many	TGTGCCAGCAGTTATCTACAGGGCTACAATGAGCAGTTCTTC	CASSYLQGYNEQFF
TRBV20-1	TRBJ2-1	NA	once	TGCAGTGCTAGTGGGCACTGGCGGGTCAATGAGCAGTTCTTC	CSASGHWRVNEQFF
TRBV12-3/TRBV12-4	TRBJ1-6	NA	NA	TGTGCCAGCAGTTTGGGGGACATATTTTCACCCCTCCACTTT	CASSLGDIFSPLHF
TRBV20-1	TRBJ2-3	TRBD2	few	TGCAGTGTCATAGTCGGACTAGCGGGAGGGCCGACAGATACGCAGTATTTT	CSVIVGLAGGPTDTQYF
TRBV10-1	TRBJ2-1	NA	NA	TGCGCCAGCAGTGACCCCTTGGCCAATGAGCGGTTCTTC	CASSDPLANERFF
TRBV20-1	TRBJ1-6	NA	NA	TGCAGTGCTAGAGATCCGGGACACGAGTACATCAATTCACCCCTCCACTTT	CSARDPGHEYINSPLHF
TRBV5-6	TRBJ1-1	NA	NA	TGTGCCAGCAGCTCCCGGGGACTGGCAGGTTTTCGACGGAGAGCTTTCTTT	CASSSRGLAGFRRRAFF
TRBV3-1	TRBJ1-5	NA	NA	TGTGCCAGCAGCCAAGATCTTCTGGGACAAGTGAGTCAGCCCCAGCATTTT	CASSQDLLGQVSQPQHF
TRBV6-2/TRBV6-3	TRBJ2-3	TRBD2	NA	TGTGCCAGCAGTTACCCTAGAGCGGGGGGGACAGATACGCAGTATTTT	CASSYPRAGGTDTQYF
TRBV13	TRBJ1-6	TRBD1	few	TGTGCCAGCAGTCCCGGGGGACAGGGTAATTCACCCCTCCACTTT	CASSPGGQGNSPLHF
TRBV4-3	TRBJ1-2	TRBD1	few	TGCGCCAGCAGCCCCTCAGGGGGAAATGGCTACACCTTC	CASSPSGGNGYTF
TRBV5-6	TRBJ1-4	NA	NA	TGTGCCAGCAGTTACCGGACGGGGAATGAAAAACTGTTTTTT	CASSYRTGNEKLFF
TRBV29-1	TRBJ2-7	NA	few	TGCAGCGGTGGGCCCCTAGCGTCCAATGAGCAGTACTTC	CSGGPLASNEQYF
TRBV27	TRBJ2-7	NA	few	TGTGCCAGCAGTTTCACAGGAGTGGGGTCCTACGAGCAGTACTTC	CASSFTGVGSYEQYF
TRBV27	TRBJ1-5	NA	NA	TGTGCCAGCAGTTTTGGGGGACATAGCAATCAGCCCCAGCATTTT	CASSFGGHSNQPQHF
TRBV2	TRBJ2-5	TRBD2	NA	TGTGCCAGCAGTGGACTAGCCGAAGAGACCCAGTACTTC	CASSGLAEETQYF
TRBV25-1	TRBJ2-3	NA	few	TGTGCCAGCAGTGGAGGATGGGTAGGGACAGATACGCAGTATTTT	CASSGGWVGTDTQYF